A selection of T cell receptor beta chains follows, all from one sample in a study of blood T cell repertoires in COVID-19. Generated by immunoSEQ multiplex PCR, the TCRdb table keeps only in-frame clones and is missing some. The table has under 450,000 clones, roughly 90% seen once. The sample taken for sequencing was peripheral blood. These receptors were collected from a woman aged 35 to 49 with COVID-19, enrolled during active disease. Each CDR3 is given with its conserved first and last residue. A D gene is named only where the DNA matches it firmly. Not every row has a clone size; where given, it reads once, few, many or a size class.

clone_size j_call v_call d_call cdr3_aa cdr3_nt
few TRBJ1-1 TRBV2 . CASSAEGEDTEAFF TGTGCCAGCAGTGCAGAGGGTGAGGACACTGAAGCTTTCTTT
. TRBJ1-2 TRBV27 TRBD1 CASSYDRASNYGYTF TGTGCCAGCAGTTACGACAGGGCTTCTAACTATGGCTACACCTTC
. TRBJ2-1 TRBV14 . CASSQEVGAEQFF TGTGCCAGCAGCCAAGAAGTGGGGGCTGAGCAGTTCTTC
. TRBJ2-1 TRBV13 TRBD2 CASSSLAVSYNEQFF TGTGCCAGCAGCTCCCTAGCGGTCTCCTACAATGAGCAGTTCTTC
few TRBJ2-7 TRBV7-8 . CASSITGTDYEQYF TGTGCCAGCAGCATAACCGGGACTGACTACGAGCAGTACTTC
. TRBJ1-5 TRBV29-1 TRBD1 CSVAGQGSGSNQPQHF TGCAGCGTTGCGGGACAGGGGTCGGGTAGCAATCAGCCCCAGCATTTT
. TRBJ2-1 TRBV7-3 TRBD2 CASSLIAGVGNEQFF TGTGCCAGCAGCTTAATTGCGGGAGTGGGCAATGAGCAGTTCTTC
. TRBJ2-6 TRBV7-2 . CASSWPVRGGTGANVLTF TGTGCCAGCAGCTGGCCGGTAAGGGGAGGTACTGGGGCCAACGTCCTGACTTTC
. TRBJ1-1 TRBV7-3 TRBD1 CASSSRTGWDTEAFF TGTGCCAGCAGCTCCAGGACAGGTTGGGACACTGAAGCTTTCTTT
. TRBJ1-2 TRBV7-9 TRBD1 CASSLGALNRGDTF TGTGCCAGCAGCTTAGGGGCGCTCAACAGGGGAGATACCTTC
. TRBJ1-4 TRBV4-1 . CASSPERANEKLFF TGCGCCAGCAGCCCAGAGAGGGCTAATGAAAAACTGTTTTTT
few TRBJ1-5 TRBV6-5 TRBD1 CASSTRTGHNQPQHF TGTGCCAGCAGTACCCGGACAGGGCACAATCAGCCCCAGCATTTT
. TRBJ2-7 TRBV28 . CASRPGAGYEQYF TGTGCCAGCAGGCCTGGGGCTGGATACGAGCAGTACTTC
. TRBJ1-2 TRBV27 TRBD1 CASSHALGQGLYGYTF TGTGCCAGCAGCCATGCCCTCGGACAGGGCCTCTATGGCTACACCTTC
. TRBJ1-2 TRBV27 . CASSFTQGRVGYTF TGTGCCAGCAGTTTTACCCAGGGGAGGGTAGGCTACACCTTC
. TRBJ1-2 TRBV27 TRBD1 CASSSMQGAYNYGYTF TGTGCCAGCAGTTCTATGCAGGGGGCGTACAACTATGGCTACACCTTC
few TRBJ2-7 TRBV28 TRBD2 CASSLRTSSYEQYF TGTGCCAGCAGTCTCCGGACTAGCTCCTACGAGCAGTACTTC
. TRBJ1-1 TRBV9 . CASSVDPGRGLTGNTEAFF TGTGCCAGCAGCGTAGATCCGGGGCGGGGGTTGACGGGGAACACTGAAGCTTTCTTT
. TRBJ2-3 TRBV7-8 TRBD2 CASSLEPSGVRDTQYF TGTGCCAGCAGCTTAGAACCTAGCGGGGTTCGGGATACGCAGTATTTT
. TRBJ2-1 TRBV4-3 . CASSQVGGFSYNEQFF TGCGCCAGCAGCCAAGTCGGAGGATTCTCCTACAATGAGCAGTTCTTC
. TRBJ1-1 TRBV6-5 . CASIESINTEAFF TGTGCCAGCATCGAGTCAATAAACACTGAAGCTTTCTTT
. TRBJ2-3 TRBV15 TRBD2 CATSFSGGAKDTQYF TGTGCCACCAGTTTTAGCGGGGGGGCCAAGGATACGCAGTATTTT